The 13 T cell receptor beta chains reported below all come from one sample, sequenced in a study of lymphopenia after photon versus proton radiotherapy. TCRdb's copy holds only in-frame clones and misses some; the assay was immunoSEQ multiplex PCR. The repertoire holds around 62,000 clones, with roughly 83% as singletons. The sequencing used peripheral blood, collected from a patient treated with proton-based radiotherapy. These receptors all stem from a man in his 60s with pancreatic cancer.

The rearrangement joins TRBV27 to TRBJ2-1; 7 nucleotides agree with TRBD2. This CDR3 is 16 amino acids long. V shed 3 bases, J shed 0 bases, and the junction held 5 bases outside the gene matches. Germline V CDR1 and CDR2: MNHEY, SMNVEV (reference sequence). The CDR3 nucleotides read TGTGCCAGCAGTTTTTCTAGCGGCTACTCCTACAATGAGCAGTTCTTC. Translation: CASSFSSGYSYNEQFF.

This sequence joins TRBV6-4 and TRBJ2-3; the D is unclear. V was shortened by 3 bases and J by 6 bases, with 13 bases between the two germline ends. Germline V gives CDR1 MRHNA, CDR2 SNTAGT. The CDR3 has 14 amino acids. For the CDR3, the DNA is TGTGCCAGCAGTGATTTAGGGATTCGGGATACGCAGTATTTT. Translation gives CASSDLGIRDTQYF.

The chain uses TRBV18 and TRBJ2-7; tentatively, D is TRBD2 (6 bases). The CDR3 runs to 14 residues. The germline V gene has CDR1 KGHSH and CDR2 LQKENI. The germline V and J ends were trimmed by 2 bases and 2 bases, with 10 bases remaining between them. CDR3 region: CASSPGGTPYEQYF. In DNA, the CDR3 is TGTGCCAGCTCACCAGGGGGGACCCCCTACGAGCAGTACTTC.

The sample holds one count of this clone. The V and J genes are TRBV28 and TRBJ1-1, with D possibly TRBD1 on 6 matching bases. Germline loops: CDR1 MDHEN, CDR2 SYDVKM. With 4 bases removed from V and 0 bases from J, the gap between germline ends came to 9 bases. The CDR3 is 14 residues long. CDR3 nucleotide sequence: TGTGCCAGCAGTTCAACAGGGCTGAACACTGAAGCTTTCTTT. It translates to CASSSTGLNTEAFF.

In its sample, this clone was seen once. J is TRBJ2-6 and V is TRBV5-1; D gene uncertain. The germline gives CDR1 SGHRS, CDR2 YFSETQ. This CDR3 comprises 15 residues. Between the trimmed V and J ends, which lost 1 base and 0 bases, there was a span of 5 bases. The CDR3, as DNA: TGCGCCAGCAGCTTGAAAGACTCTGGGGCCAACGTCCTGACTTTC. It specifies CASSLKDSGANVLTF.

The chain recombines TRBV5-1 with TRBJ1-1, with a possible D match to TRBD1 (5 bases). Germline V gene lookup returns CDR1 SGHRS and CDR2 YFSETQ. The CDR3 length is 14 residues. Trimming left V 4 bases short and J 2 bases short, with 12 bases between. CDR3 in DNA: TGCGCCAGCAGCCTAGACAGCGCTAACACTGAAGCTTTCTTT. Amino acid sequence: CASSLDSANTEAFF.

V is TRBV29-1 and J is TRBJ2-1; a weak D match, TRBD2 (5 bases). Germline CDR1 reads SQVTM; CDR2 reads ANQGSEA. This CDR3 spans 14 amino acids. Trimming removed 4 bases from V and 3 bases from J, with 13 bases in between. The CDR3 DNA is TGCAGCGTTGGTAAGGACTCCCGCTACAATGAGCAGTTCTTC. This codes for CSVGKDSRYNEQFF.

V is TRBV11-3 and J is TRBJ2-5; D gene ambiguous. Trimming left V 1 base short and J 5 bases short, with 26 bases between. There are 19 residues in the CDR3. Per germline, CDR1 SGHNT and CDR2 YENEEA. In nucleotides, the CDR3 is TGTGCCAGCAGCTTAGTAGGCCCCCAACAGTGGAGTATGCCTGAGACCCAGTACTTC. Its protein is CASSLVGPQQWSMPETQYF.

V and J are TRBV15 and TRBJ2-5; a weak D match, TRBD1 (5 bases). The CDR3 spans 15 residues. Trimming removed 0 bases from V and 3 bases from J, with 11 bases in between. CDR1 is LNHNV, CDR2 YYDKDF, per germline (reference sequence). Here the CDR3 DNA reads TGTGCCACCAGCAGAGATGGGTCAGGGAAAGAGACCCAGTACTTC. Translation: CATSRDGSGKETQYF.

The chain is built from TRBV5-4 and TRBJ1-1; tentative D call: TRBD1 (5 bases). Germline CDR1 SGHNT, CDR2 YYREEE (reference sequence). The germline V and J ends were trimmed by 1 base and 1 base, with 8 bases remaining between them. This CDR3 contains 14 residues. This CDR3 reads CASSLTGTNTEAFF. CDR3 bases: TGTGCCAGCAGCTTGACGGGGACGAACACTGAAGCTTTCTTT.

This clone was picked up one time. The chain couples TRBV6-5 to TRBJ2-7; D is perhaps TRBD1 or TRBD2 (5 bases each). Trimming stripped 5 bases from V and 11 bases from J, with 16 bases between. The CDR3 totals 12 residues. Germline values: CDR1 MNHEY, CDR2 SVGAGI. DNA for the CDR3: TGTGCCAGCAGTCCCCGTCGGGACCTAGAGTACTTC. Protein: CASSPRRDLEYF.

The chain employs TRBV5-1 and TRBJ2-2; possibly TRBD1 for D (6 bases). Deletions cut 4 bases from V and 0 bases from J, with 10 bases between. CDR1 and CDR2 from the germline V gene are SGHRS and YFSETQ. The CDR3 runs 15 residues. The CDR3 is CASSPGHANTGELFF. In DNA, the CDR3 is TGCGCCAGCAGCCCGGGACATGCGAACACCGGGGAGCTGTTTTTT.

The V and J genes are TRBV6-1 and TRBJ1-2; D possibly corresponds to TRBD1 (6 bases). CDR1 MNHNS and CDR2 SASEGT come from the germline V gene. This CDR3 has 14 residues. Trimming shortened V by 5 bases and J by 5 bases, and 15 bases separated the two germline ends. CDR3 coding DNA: TGTGCCAGCAGTAAAGACAGGAATCGGTATGGCTACACCTTC. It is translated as CASSKDRNRYGYTF.